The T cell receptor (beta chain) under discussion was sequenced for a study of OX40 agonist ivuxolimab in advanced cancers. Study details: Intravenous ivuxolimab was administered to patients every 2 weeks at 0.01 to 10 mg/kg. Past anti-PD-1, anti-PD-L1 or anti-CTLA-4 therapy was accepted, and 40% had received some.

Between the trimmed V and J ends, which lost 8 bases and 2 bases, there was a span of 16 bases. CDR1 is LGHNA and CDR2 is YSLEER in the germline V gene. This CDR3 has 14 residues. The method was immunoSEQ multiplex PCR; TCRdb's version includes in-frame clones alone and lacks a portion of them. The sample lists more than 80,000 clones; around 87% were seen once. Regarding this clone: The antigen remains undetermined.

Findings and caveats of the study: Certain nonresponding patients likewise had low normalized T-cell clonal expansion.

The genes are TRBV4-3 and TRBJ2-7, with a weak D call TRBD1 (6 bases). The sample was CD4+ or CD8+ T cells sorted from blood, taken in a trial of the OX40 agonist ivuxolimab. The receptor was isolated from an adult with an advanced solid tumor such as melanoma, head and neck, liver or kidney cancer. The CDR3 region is CASAWDTAAYEQYF. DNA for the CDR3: TGCGCCAGCGCGTGGGACACGGCAGCCTACGAGCAGTACTTC.